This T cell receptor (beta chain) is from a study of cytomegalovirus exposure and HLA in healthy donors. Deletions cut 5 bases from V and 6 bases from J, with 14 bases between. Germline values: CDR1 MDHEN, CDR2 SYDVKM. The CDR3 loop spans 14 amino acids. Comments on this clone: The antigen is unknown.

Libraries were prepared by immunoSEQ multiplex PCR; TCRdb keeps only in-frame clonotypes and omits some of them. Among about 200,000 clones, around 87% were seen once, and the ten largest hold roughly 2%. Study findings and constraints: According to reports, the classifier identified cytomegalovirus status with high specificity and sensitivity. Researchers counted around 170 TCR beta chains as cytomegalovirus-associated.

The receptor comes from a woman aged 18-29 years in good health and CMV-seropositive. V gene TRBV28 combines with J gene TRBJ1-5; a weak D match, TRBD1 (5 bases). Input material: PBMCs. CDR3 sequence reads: CASSQPGFSQPQHF. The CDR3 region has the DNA TGTGCCAGCAGTCAACCAGGGTTCAGTCAGCCCCAGCATTTT.